Listed below are T cell receptor beta chains from one sample, sequenced in a study of beta chain features in type 1 diabetes. Data came from immunoSEQ multiplex PCR; TCRdb stores just in-frame clones and leaves some out. The table has 350,000 to 450,000 clones, over 13% seen once. The sequenced sample consisted of naive CD4+ T cells from blood. These receptors were collected from a woman aged 18-30 years in good health. Each CDR3 is given with its conserved first and last residue. Rows may omit the clone size; those that give it use once, few, many or a size class.

size,J,V,length,CDR3
.,TRBJ1-5,TRBV19,14,CASSWTNSNQPQHF
.,TRBJ1-5,TRBV25-1,15,CASSGPTGANQPQHF
.,TRBJ2-2,TRBV7-2,14,CAGGQKLEDRELFF
few,TRBJ2-1,TRBV29-1,14,CSVARPSGYNEQFF
few,TRBJ1-5,TRBV29-1,15,CSVASGTNSNQPQHF
.,TRBJ2-5,TRBV7-2,15,CASSWAGRGGETQYF
few,TRBJ1-1,TRBV28,12,CASSHGNTEAFF
few,TRBJ2-7,TRBV10-3,15,CAISGQNSGGYEQYF
few,TRBJ2-6,TRBV6-1,15,CATSDRVAGANVLTF
few,TRBJ2-7,TRBV28,15,CASSSGTGGSYEQYF
few,TRBJ1-2,TRBV7-9,13,CASSLQGLYGYTF
few,TRBJ2-1,TRBV5-1,19,CASSLGRRSSASGFNEQFF
few,TRBJ2-5,TRBV23-1,16,CASQAKDRGEMKTQYF
few,TRBJ2-6,TRBV2,15,CASSAQGAGANVLTF
.,TRBJ2-3,TRBV5-1,15,CASSLDGRAPDTQYF
few,TRBJ2-7,TRBV30,11,CAWSLYYEQYF
.,TRBJ1-5,TRBV7-2,15,CASSLGQNSNQPQHF
few,TRBJ1-2,TRBV5-6,13,CASSLFRGNGYTF
.,TRBJ2-1,TRBV29-1,13,CSVEATGRSEQFF
few,TRBJ2-7,TRBV18,15,CASSPTLAGSYEQYF
few,TRBJ2-1,TRBV28,17,CASSRLAGGPVYNEQFF
.,TRBJ2-2,TRBV4-2,17,CASSQVMASGDTGELFF
few,TRBJ1-3,TRBV30,13,CAVDRAGGNTIYF
few,TRBJ1-5,TRBV18,16,CASSPRTGRSDQPQHF
.,TRBJ2-1,TRBV30,15,CAWSAGQVSYNEQFF
.,TRBJ2-1,TRBV28,16,CASSLFDSSSYNEQFF
few,TRBJ1-5,TRBV30,13,CAYRRTVNQPQHF
.,TRBJ2-3,TRBV18,15,CASSRSGSSTDTQYF
.,TRBJ2-7,TRBV21-1,15,CASSNYRGSSYEQYF
.,TRBJ2-3,TRBV30,15,CAWSVGRGYTDTQYF
.,TRBJ1-1,TRBV27,19,CASTRDRPTGGPMNTEAFF
few,TRBJ2-1,TRBV7-3,14,CASSKDRRDNEQFF
few,TRBJ2-3,TRBV28,16,CASSLGSGARTDTQYF
.,TRBJ2-3,TRBV5-1,12,CASKLETDTQYF
few,TRBJ1-5,TRBV18,14,CASSPGQSNQPQHF
.,TRBJ2-6,TRBV28,15,CASSLSGTGANVLTF
few,TRBJ1-4,TRBV30,14,CAWTRDRVGEKLFF
few,TRBJ1-5,TRBV15,16,CATSGSGHNSNQPQHF
few,TRBJ1-1,TRBV4-2,14,CASKKRTENTEAFF
few,TRBJ2-5,TRBV9,15,CASSQLGALQETQYF
.,TRBJ2-5,TRBV9,14,CASSVRAGVETQYF
few,TRBJ1-2,TRBV30,15,CAWSRQVSSNYGYTF
.,TRBJ1-1,TRBV7-9,14,CASSLGAVNTEAFF
.,TRBJ2-1,TRBV20-1,11,CSASFWREQFF
once,TRBJ1-5,TRBV5-1,15,CASSLGSGLNQPQHF
few,TRBJ1-2,TRBV27,16,CASSPRTPMRSYGYTF
few,TRBJ1-2,TRBV7-9,14,CASSFQQGDYGYTF
.,TRBJ2-3,TRBV30,13,CAARLGAENTQYF